The rows below give T cell receptor beta chains drawn from one sample of a study of PD-L1 blockade in urothelial cancer. Clones were read by immunoSEQ multiplex PCR, and TCRdb kept only the in-frame ones, dropping some. This sample has fewer than 90,000 clones, with around 90% found just once. Here the sequenced sample was PBMCs, taken around atezolizumab (anti-PD-L1) treatment. The receptors come from a woman older than 75 with urothelial cancer. Each CDR3 is given with its conserved first and last residue. A D gene is named only where the DNA matches it firmly. A row's size may be missing; if present it is once, few, many or a size class.

d_call: -
v_call: TRBV18
clone_size: once
j_call: TRBJ1-4
cdr3_aa: CASSPSTQREKLFF
cdr3_nt: TGTGCCAGCTCACCCAGTACACAGAGAGAAAAACTGTTTTTT

d_call: -
v_call: TRBV14
clone_size: -
j_call: TRBJ1-3
cdr3_aa: CASSQVSAGTGNTIYF
cdr3_nt: TGTGCCAGCAGCCAAGTTTCGGCGGGCACTGGAAACACCATATATTTT

d_call: -
v_call: TRBV7-3
clone_size: -
j_call: TRBJ2-1
cdr3_aa: CASSLSSFNEQFF
cdr3_nt: TGTGCCAGCAGCTTATCGTCCTTTAATGAGCAGTTCTTC

d_call: TRBD2
v_call: TRBV7-9
clone_size: -
j_call: TRBJ2-3
cdr3_aa: CASSPLGEGSDTQYF
cdr3_nt: TGTGCCAGCAGCCCCCTCGGGGAGGGCTCAGATACGCAGTATTTT

d_call: TRBD2
v_call: TRBV18
clone_size: once
j_call: TRBJ2-3
cdr3_aa: CASSRGGDTQYF
cdr3_nt: TGTGCCAGCTCACGGGGGGGAGATACGCAGTATTTT

d_call: TRBD1
v_call: TRBV5-6
clone_size: -
j_call: TRBJ1-2
cdr3_aa: CASSPGQGAINYGYTF
cdr3_nt: TGTGCCAGCAGTCCGGGACAGGGGGCTATTAACTATGGCTACACCTTC

d_call: TRBD1
v_call: TRBV5-1
clone_size: -
j_call: TRBJ1-1
cdr3_aa: CASGTGARGTEAFF
cdr3_nt: TGCGCCAGCGGGACAGGGGCCCGGGGAACTGAAGCTTTCTTT

d_call: TRBD2
v_call: TRBV28
clone_size: -
j_call: TRBJ2-7
cdr3_aa: CASSTRTSGNSYEQYF
cdr3_nt: TGTGCCAGCAGTACCCGGACTAGCGGGAACTCCTACGAGCAGTACTTC

d_call: TRBD1
v_call: TRBV5-1
clone_size: -
j_call: TRBJ1-1
cdr3_aa: CASSLGDRTIGRAFF
cdr3_nt: TGCGCCAGCAGCTTGGGGGACAGGACAATTGGGAGGGCTTTCTTT

d_call: -
v_call: TRBV6-1
clone_size: -
j_call: TRBJ2-7
cdr3_aa: CASSEAEYRASEQYF
cdr3_nt: TGTGCCAGCAGTGAAGCAGAGTACAGGGCTAGTGAGCAGTACTTC

d_call: -
v_call: TRBV25-1
clone_size: -
j_call: TRBJ1-2
cdr3_aa: CASSEPGSNYGYTF
cdr3_nt: TGTGCCAGCAGTGAACCCGGGTCTAACTATGGCTACACCTTC

d_call: TRBD1
v_call: TRBV5-1
clone_size: -
j_call: TRBJ1-1
cdr3_aa: CASSPEDRGEAFF
cdr3_nt: TGCGCCAGCAGCCCCGAGGACAGGGGTGAAGCTTTCTTT

d_call: -
v_call: TRBV7-3
clone_size: -
j_call: TRBJ1-1
cdr3_aa: CASSLQGFSEAFF
cdr3_nt: TGTGCCAGCAGTCTACAGGGTTTCTCTGAAGCTTTCTTT

d_call: -
v_call: TRBV28
clone_size: -
j_call: TRBJ1-5
cdr3_aa: CASSPQVGGFNQPQHF
cdr3_nt: TGTGCCAGCAGTCCCCAGGTAGGGGGATTCAATCAGCCCCAGCATTTT

d_call: TRBD1
v_call: TRBV7-3
clone_size: once
j_call: TRBJ2-1
cdr3_aa: CASSSGGGVYNEQFF
cdr3_nt: TGTGCCAGCAGCTCAGGGGGCGGTGTCTACAATGAGCAGTTCTTC

d_call: TRBD1
v_call: TRBV2
clone_size: -
j_call: TRBJ2-7
cdr3_aa: CASRAPRDRVYEQYF
cdr3_nt: TGTGCCAGCAGGGCCCCACGGGACAGGGTCTACGAGCAGTACTTC

d_call: -
v_call: TRBV6-6
clone_size: -
j_call: TRBJ1-5
cdr3_aa: CASRQGDQPQHF
cdr3_nt: TGTGCCAGCAGGCAAGGGGATCAGCCCCAGCATTTT

d_call: TRBD1
v_call: TRBV10-1
clone_size: -
j_call: TRBJ2-3
cdr3_aa: CASSEPYRGDTQYF
cdr3_nt: TGCGCCAGCAGTGAGCCTTACAGGGGGGATACGCAGTATTTT

d_call: -
v_call: TRBV11-3
clone_size: -
j_call: TRBJ2-1
cdr3_aa: CASSHRTAPGYNEQFF
cdr3_nt: TGTGCCAGCAGTCACCGAACTGCCCCGGGCTACAATGAGCAGTTCTTC

d_call: TRBD2
v_call: TRBV25-1
clone_size: -
j_call: TRBJ2-7
cdr3_aa: CASRGSGRAGSYEQYF
cdr3_nt: TGTGCCAGCCGGGGGAGTGGGAGGGCCGGATCCTACGAGCAGTACTTC

d_call: TRBD1
v_call: TRBV7-3
clone_size: -
j_call: TRBJ1-1
cdr3_aa: CASSSTGANTEAFF
cdr3_nt: TGTGCCAGCAGCTCGACAGGGGCGAACACTGAAGCTTTCTTT

d_call: -
v_call: TRBV18
clone_size: -
j_call: TRBJ2-2
cdr3_aa: CASSPWSGGTNTGELFF
cdr3_nt: TGTGCCAGCTCACCATGGTCGGGGGGCACGAACACCGGGGAGCTGTTTTTT

d_call: TRBD1
v_call: TRBV5-1
clone_size: once
j_call: TRBJ1-1
cdr3_aa: CASSGTGEVNTEAFF
cdr3_nt: TGCGCCAGCAGCGGGACAGGGGAAGTGAACACTGAAGCTTTCTTT

d_call: TRBD1
v_call: TRBV28
clone_size: -
j_call: TRBJ2-3
cdr3_aa: CASSQQGANTQYF
cdr3_nt: TGTGCCAGCAGTCAACAGGGGGCAAATACGCAGTATTTT

d_call: -
v_call: TRBV5-1
clone_size: -
j_call: TRBJ2-3
cdr3_aa: CASSLSTDTQYF
cdr3_nt: TGCGCCAGCAGCTTGTCTACAGATACGCAGTATTTT

d_call: -
v_call: TRBV4-2
clone_size: few
j_call: TRBJ2-1
cdr3_aa: CASSQEFYSYNEQFF
cdr3_nt: TGTGCCAGCAGCCAGGAGTTTTACTCCTACAATGAGCAGTTCTTC

d_call: -
v_call: TRBV29-1
clone_size: -
j_call: TRBJ2-5
cdr3_aa: CSVADIQETQYF
cdr3_nt: TGCAGCGTTGCAGACATCCAAGAGACCCAGTACTTC

d_call: -
v_call: TRBV9
clone_size: -
j_call: TRBJ1-1
cdr3_aa: CASSALMNTEAFF
cdr3_nt: TGTGCCAGCAGCGCTTTAATGAACACTGAAGCTTTCTTT

d_call: -
v_call: TRBV5-4
clone_size: -
j_call: TRBJ2-7
cdr3_aa: CASSLAMSSYEQYF
cdr3_nt: TGTGCCAGCAGCTTGGCCATGAGCTCCTACGAGCAGTACTTC

d_call: -
v_call: TRBV6-6
clone_size: -
j_call: TRBJ1-5
cdr3_aa: CASSSISGQPQHF
cdr3_nt: TGTGCCAGCAGTTCCATATCGGGTCAGCCCCAGCATTTT